The entry that follows covers one T cell receptor beta chain sequence. Its antigen is still unknown. The CDR3 is cut off 3 residues early in the read; its end comes from the germline J gene. The CDR3 runs 13 residues. Trimming removed 6 bases at V and 3 bases at J, with 11 bases between. The germline CDR1 and CDR2 sequences are KGHSH and LQKENI. This sample stems from a study of T cell clonality in common variable immunodeficiency. Study-wide results and limits: CVID patient heterogeneity limited repertoire-clinical complication correlations. In common variable immunodeficiency, TCR beta chains reportedly carried fewer deletions and N-nucleotide insertions.

Control and CVID samples contributed equal amounts of genomic DNA. Profiled with immunoSEQ multiplex PCR; TCRdb holds only in-frame clones, not every one. This sample includes about 20,000 clones with no singletons; its ten biggest clones take up approximately 2.6%. This receptor was taken from a human donor with common variable immunodeficiency. Source material: peripheral blood mononuclear cells. This chain uses TRBV18 with TRBJ2-5; no clear D. The sequenced part of the CDR3 DNA is TGTGCCAGCTCGCCCCAGGAAGAAGAGACC. This translates into CASSPQEEET. The complete CDR3 sequence is CASSPQEEETQYF.